The T cell receptor (beta chain) under discussion was sequenced for a study of neoadjuvant nivolumab and ipilimumab in lung cancer. The protocol was immunoSEQ multiplex PCR, while the TCRdb copy is restricted to in-frame clones and leaves out a portion. Counted here are approximately 4,000 clones, about nine tenths occurring once; the ten biggest clones make up 4.6%. The sample in question was adjacent normal lung tissue, obtained after neoadjuvant nivolumab, alone or with ipilimumab, at or shortly before surgery. The origin of this receptor is an adult with non-small cell lung cancer.

The CDR3 is CASSEQGAGTGELFF. The CDR3 DNA reads TGTGCCAGCAGTGAACAGGGGGCAGGGACCGGGGAGCTGTTTTTT. The chain couples TRBV2 to TRBJ2-2; 8 nucleotides align to TRBD1. Trimming cost V 2 bases and J 5 bases; bases outside gene matches: 4. The CDR3 is made up of 15 amino acids. Germline V lookup: CDR1 SNHLY, CDR2 FYNNEI. Full variable domain (rest looked up from reference TRBV2 and TRBJ2-2): EPEVTQTPSHQVTQMGQEVILRCVPISNHLYFYWYRQILGQKVEFLVSFYNNEISEKSEIFDDQFSVERPDGSNFTLKIRSTKLEDSAMYFCASSEQGAGTGELFFGEGSRLTVL.